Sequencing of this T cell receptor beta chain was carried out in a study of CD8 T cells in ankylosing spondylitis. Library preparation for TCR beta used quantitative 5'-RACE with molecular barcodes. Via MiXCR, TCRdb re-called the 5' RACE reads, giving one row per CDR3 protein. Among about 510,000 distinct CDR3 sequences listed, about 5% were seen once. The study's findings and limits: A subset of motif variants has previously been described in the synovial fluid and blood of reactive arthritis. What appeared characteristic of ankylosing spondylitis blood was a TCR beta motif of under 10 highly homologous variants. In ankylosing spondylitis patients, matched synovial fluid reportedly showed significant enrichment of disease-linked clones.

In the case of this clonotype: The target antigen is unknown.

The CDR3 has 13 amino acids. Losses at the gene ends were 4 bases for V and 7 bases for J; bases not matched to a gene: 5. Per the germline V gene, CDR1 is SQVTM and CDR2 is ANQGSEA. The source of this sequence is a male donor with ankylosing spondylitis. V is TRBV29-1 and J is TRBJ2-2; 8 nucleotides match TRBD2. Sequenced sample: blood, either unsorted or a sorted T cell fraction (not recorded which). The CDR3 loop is CSVGTSRGGELFF. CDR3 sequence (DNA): TGCAGCGTTGGGACTAGCCGGGGCGGGGAGCTGTTTTTT.